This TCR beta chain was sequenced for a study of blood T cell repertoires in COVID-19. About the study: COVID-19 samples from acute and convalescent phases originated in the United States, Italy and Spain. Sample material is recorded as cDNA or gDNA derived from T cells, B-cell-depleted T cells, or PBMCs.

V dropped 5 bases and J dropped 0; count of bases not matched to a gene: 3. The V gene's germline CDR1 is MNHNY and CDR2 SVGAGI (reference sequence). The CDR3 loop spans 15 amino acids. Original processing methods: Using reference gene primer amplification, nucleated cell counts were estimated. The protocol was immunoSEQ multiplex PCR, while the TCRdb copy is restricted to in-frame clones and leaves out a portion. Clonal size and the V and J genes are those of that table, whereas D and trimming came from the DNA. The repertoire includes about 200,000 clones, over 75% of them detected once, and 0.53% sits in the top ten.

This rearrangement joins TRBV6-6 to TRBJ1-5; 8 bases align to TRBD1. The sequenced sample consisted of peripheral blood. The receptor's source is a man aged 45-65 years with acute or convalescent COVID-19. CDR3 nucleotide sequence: TGTGCCAGCAGTAGACAGGGGATTAGCAATCAGCCCCAGCATTTT. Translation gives CASSRQGISNQPQHF.